Listed below are T cell receptor beta chains from one sample, sequenced in a study of T cell responses to AZD1222 COVID-19 vaccine. Some clones are missing from TCRdb's copy, which holds only in-frame ones; the method was immunoSEQ multiplex PCR. The sample contains about 82,000 clones, 92% of which appear only once. Sequencing used peripheral blood, obtained 28 days after the second AZD1222 dose. The receptor source for this set is an adult who received the AZD1222 COVID-19 vaccine. CDR3s include the opening cysteine and the closing phenylalanine or tryptophan. Fields, in order: J gene, clone size, D gene, V gene, CDR3 protein, CDR3 DNA. The D gene is left open where the match is weak. Clone size is not always given. Where it is, it says once, few, many or a class for expanded clones.

TRBJ1-1 | - | - | TRBV28 | CASSLGPAGVLNAFF | TGTGCCAGCAGTTTAGGTCCCGCCGGGGTTCTAAATGCTTTCTTT
TRBJ1-1 | - | - | TRBV15 | CATSRDLGDMNTEAFF | TGTGCCACCAGCAGAGATCTGGGGGATATGAACACTGAAGCTTTCTTT
TRBJ1-1 | - | - | TRBV6-5 | CASSLTENTEAFF | TGTGCCAGCAGTCTGACCGAGAACACTGAAGCTTTCTTT
TRBJ1-2 | - | TRBD1 | TRBV19 | CASSISVGTGDGYTF | TGTGCCAGTAGTATTTCTGTCGGAACAGGGGATGGCTACACCTTC
TRBJ1-1 | once | - | TRBV11-3 | CASSLAGGNTEAFF | TGTGCCAGCAGCTTAGCGGGCGGGAACACTGAAGCTTTCTTT
TRBJ1-2 | once | - | TRBV19 | CASSIKRRLSNYGYTF | TGTGCCAGTAGTATAAAGAGGCGATTATCTAACTATGGCTACACCTTC
TRBJ1-1 | once | - | TRBV2 | CASNLGRPTEAFF | TGTGCCAGCAACCTTGGGAGGCCCACTGAAGCTTTCTTT
TRBJ1-5 | few | TRBD1 | TRBV6-1 | CASSESDRVSQPQHF | TGTGCCAGCAGTGAATCCGACAGGGTCTCTCAGCCCCAGCATTTT
TRBJ1-2 | - | TRBD1 | TRBV12-5 | CASGLEGQVGTSILGYTF | TGTGCTAGTGGTTTGGAAGGACAGGTCGGAACCTCCATTCTTGGCTACACCTTC
TRBJ1-6 | - | TRBD1 | TRBV9 | CASSARGRDNSPLHF | TGTGCCAGCAGCGCAAGGGGGCGCGATAATTCACCCCTCCACTTT
TRBJ2-3 | - | - | TRBV18 | CASSLGGPPSTDTQYF | TGTGCCAGCTCGCTCGGGGGGCCGCCTAGCACAGATACGCAGTATTTT
TRBJ1-1 | - | - | TRBV29-1 | CSVGEQGNTEAFF | TGCAGCGTTGGAGAACAGGGAAACACTGAAGCTTTCTTT
TRBJ2-3 | once | TRBD2 | TRBV2 | CASSRGGSTDTQYF | TGTGCCAGCAGTCGGGGGGGGAGTACAGATACGCAGTATTTT
TRBJ2-2 | - | - | TRBV3-1/TRBV3-2 | CASSQEKGQGGRPGELFF | TGTGCCAGCAGCCAAGAAAAGGGGCAGGGAGGTCGCCCCGGGGAGCTGTTTTTT
TRBJ2-7 | - | - | TRBV18 | CASSPQVGQGEQYF | TGTGCCAGCTCACCACAGGTGGGCCAAGGGGAGCAGTACTTC
TRBJ1-6 | - | TRBD1 | TRBV7-9 | CASSEGQAAPPLHF | TGTGCCAGCAGTGAGGGACAGGCAGCTCCACCCCTCCACTTT
TRBJ1-2 | - | TRBD1 | TRBV19 | CASSTLLDRGGNYGYTF | TGTGCCAGTAGTACCCTACTAGACAGGGGCGGTAACTATGGCTACACCTTC
TRBJ1-2 | - | - | TRBV14 | CASSYNRVSEGYTF | TGTGCCAGCAGCTACAACAGGGTTTCTGAGGGCTACACCTTC
TRBJ2-5 | - | - | TRBV5-1 | CASSSYDLQETQYF | TGCGCCAGCAGCAGTTATGACCTTCAAGAGACCCAGTACTTC
TRBJ2-1 | - | - | TRBV12-2 | CASRFTPQGAGVVIGQFF | TGTGCAAGTCGCTTCACACCGCAGGGGGCCGGGGTGGTTATTGGGCAGTTCTTC
TRBJ2-3 | - | - | TRBV29-1 | CSVGVGVRSTDTQYF | TGCAGCGTTGGGGTAGGGGTCCGAAGCACAGATACGCAGTATTTT
TRBJ2-6 | few | - | TRBV6-1 | CASSEGSSSGANVLTF | TGTGCCAGCAGTGAGGGGTCAAGCTCTGGGGCCAACGTCCTGACTTTC
TRBJ2-2 | - | - | TRBV19 | CASSMSDRTNTGELFF | TGTGCCAGTAGTATGTCCGACAGGACGAACACCGGGGAGCTGTTTTTT
TRBJ1-1 | - | - | TRBV5-1 | CASGGGRNTEAFF | TGCGCCAGCGGGGGGGGCCGGAACACTGAAGCTTTCTTT
TRBJ2-3 | - | - | TRBV29-1 | CSVVGGWTGPRGDTQYF | TGCAGCGTTGTGGGGGGCTGGACAGGCCCTCGGGGAGATACGCAGTATTTT
TRBJ1-4 | once | TRBD1 | TRBV6-2/TRBV6-3 | CASSHPSGQGPNEKLFF | TGTGCCAGCAGTCACCCTTCCGGACAGGGCCCTAATGAAAAACTGTTTTTT
TRBJ1-1 | once | - | TRBV3-1/TRBV3-2 | CASSQGGEGNTEAFF | TGTGCCAGCAGCCAAGGAGGGGAAGGCAACACTGAAGCTTTCTTT
TRBJ1-2 | - | TRBD1 | TRBV5-4 | CASSYGTANYGYTF | TGTGCCAGCAGTTACGGGACAGCTAACTATGGCTACACCTTC
TRBJ1-4 | - | - | TRBV15 | CATSRDPAPNEKLFF | TGTGCCACCAGCAGAGATCCCGCCCCTAATGAAAAACTGTTTTTT
TRBJ1-1 | - | - | TRBV12-3/TRBV12-4 | CASSYMNTEAFF | TGTGCCAGCAGTTACATGAACACTGAAGCTTTCTTT
TRBJ1-2 | once | - | TRBV24-1 | CATSDRGLLYGYTF | TGTGCCACCTCAGACCGGGGGCTTCTCTATGGCTACACCTTC
TRBJ2-7 | - | TRBD1 | TRBV5-6 | CASSLEGGRYEQYF | TGTGCCAGCAGCTTGGAAGGGGGCCGGTACGAGCAGTACTTC
TRBJ2-5 | - | TRBD1 | TRBV6-5 | CASNPTGGPQETQYF | TGTGCCAGCAACCCAACAGGGGGCCCGCAAGAGACCCAGTACTTC
TRBJ1-3 | - | - | TRBV14 | CASSQGGSGNTIYF | TGTGCCAGCAGCCAAGGCGGATCTGGAAACACCATATATTTT
TRBJ1-2 | once | - | TRBV7-2 | CASSPRTTNYGYTF | TGTGCCAGCAGCCCCAGGACCACTAACTATGGCTACACCTTC
TRBJ1-1 | - | - | TRBV9 | CASSVGITGEAFF | TGTGCCAGCAGCGTAGGCATCACAGGTGAAGCTTTCTTT
TRBJ1-2 | - | TRBD1 | TRBV7-9 | CASSLEDRGTYGYTF | TGTGCCAGCAGCTTAGAGGACAGGGGGACCTATGGCTACACCTTC
TRBJ1-6 | - | - | TRBV6-5 | CASSYSKGPTKAPLHF | TGTGCCAGCAGTTACTCCAAGGGGCCCACAAAGGCACCCCTCCACTTT
TRBJ2-5 | once | TRBD1 | TRBV27 | CASSLLGQKETQYF | TGTGCCAGCAGTTTATTGGGACAGAAAGAGACCCAGTACTTC
TRBJ2-2 | - | - | TRBV9 | CASSVDSGTAAGELFF | TGTGCCAGCAGCGTTGACTCCGGGACGGCCGCCGGGGAGCTGTTTTTT
TRBJ1-2 | - | TRBD1 | TRBV15 | CATSPRDRTNYGYTF | TGTGCCACCAGCCCCAGGGACAGAACTAACTATGGCTACACCTTC
TRBJ1-1 | - | - | TRBV9 | CASSPTTEAFF | TGTGCCAGCAGCCCCACTACTGAAGCTTTCTTT
TRBJ2-1 | - | - | TRBV18 | CASSPPAGVFTNEQFF | TGTGCCAGCTCACCACCGGCAGGGGTCTTTACCAATGAGCAGTTCTTC
TRBJ1-2 | - | - | TRBV3-1/TRBV3-2 | CASSQEGGGSAAYRYTF | TGTGCCAGCAGCCAAGAAGGGGGAGGGTCGGCTGCCTATCGCTACACCTTC
TRBJ2-3 | - | TRBD1 | TRBV29-1 | CSVRDRGPDTQYF | TGCAGCGTCCGGGACAGGGGGCCAGATACGCAGTATTTT
TRBJ1-2 | - | - | TRBV6-5 | CASSRTANYGYTF | TGTGCCAGCAGTCGGACAGCGAACTATGGCTACACCTTC
TRBJ2-4 | - | - | TRBV27 | CASSFRPVGSSKNIQYF | TGTGCCAGCAGTTTCCGACCGGTGGGGAGTTCCAAAAACATTCAGTACTTC
TRBJ2-5 | - | TRBD2 | TRBV7-9 | CASSFRRTSGGPRQETQYF | TGTGCCAGCAGCTTCCGGCGAACTAGCGGGGGCCCGAGGCAAGAGACCCAGTACTTC